A single sample is the source of the 7 T cell receptor beta chains below, sequenced in a study of T cell repertoires in cytomegalovirus infection. Via MiXCR, TCRdb re-called the reads, giving one row per CDR3 protein. This sample carries about 140,000 distinct CDR3 sequences, about 6.1% of them seen once, and the ten largest clones take more than 15%. The specimen sequenced was PBMCs. The source of these receptors is a human donor in good health (CMV status not recorded). Some clones in this sample may be carry-over from other donors' samples.

As for this clonotype: At one end, the junction sequence differs from germline, possibly due to a read error. The rearrangement links TRBV7-7 to TRBJ1-4; D not resolved. The CDR3 covers 16 residues. Germline V gene data show CDR1 as SSHAT and CDR2 as FNYEAQ (reference sequence). The CDR3 spells CASSFAFSRFNEKLFF. The CDR3 DNA reads as TGTGCTAGCAGCTTCGCATTTTCACGCTTCAATGAAAAACTGTTTTTT. Drawing the rest from reference TRBV7-7 and TRBJ1-4, the complete variable domain is GAGVSQSPRYKVTKRGQDVTLRCDPISSHATLYWYQQALGQGPEFLTYFNYEAQPDKSGLPSDRFSAERPEGSISTLTIQRTEQRDSAMYRCASSFAFSRFNEKLFFGSGTQLSVL.

In this sample, this clonotype turned up many times. V usage is TRBV7-8 and J usage is TRBJ1-5; maybe TRBD1 (5 bases). Germline V gene data show CDR1 as SGHVS and CDR2 as FQNEAQ. V dropped 1 base and J dropped 4 bases, with 8 bases sitting between them. This CDR3 region has 14 residues. CDR3 residues: CASSLVAGNQPQHF. DNA for the CDR3: TGTGCCAGCAGCTTAGTGGCAGGGAATCAGCCCCAGCATTTT.

This clonotype was detected many times. The chain combines TRBV7-9 with TRBJ2-1; TRBD2 matches 12 bases. J lost 10 bases, V lost 4 bases, and 8 bases had no gene match. Germline CDR1 and CDR2: SEHNR and FQNEAQ (reference sequence). The length of the CDR3 is 15 residues. The CDR3 DNA is TGTGCCAGCAGCTCACCTAGCGGGGGGGTAGAAGAGCAGTTCTTC. This gives the protein CASSSPSGGVEEQFF.

This clonotype was counted at least ten times. The chain recombines TRBV5-8 with TRBJ1-3; D not resolved. The CDR3 covers 11 residues. V was clipped by 5 bases and J by 7 bases, with 7 bases between them. CDR1 and CDR2 (germline): SGHTS, YDEGEE. The CDR3 reads CASRFSNTIYF. The CDR3 region has the DNA TGTGCCAGCAGGTTCTCCAACACCATATATTTT.

This clonotype was detected ten times or more. The V and J genes are TRBV7-6 and TRBJ2-1; TRBD2 aligns across 7 bases. Germline-derived CDR1 and CDR2 are SGHVS and FNYEAQ. The CDR3 has 13 residues. Germline trimming cut 3 bases from V and 8 bases from J; bases unmatched to any gene: 4. DNA of the CDR3: TGTGCCAGCAGCTTCGGGGGGAAGGATGAGCAGTTCTTC. Protein product: CASSFGGKDEQFF. Full variable domain (outside the CDR3, taken from reference TRBV7-6 and TRBJ2-1): GAGVSQSPRYKVTKRGQDVALRCDPISGHVSLYWYRQALGQGPEFLTYFNYEAQQDKSGLPNDRFSAERPEGSISTLTIQRTEQRDSAMYRCASSFGGKDEQFFGPGTRLTVL.

The sample holds a few counts of this clonotype. The chain employs TRBV28 and TRBJ2-2; 11 nucleotides agree with TRBD2. The CDR3 totals 21 residues. From germline, CDR1 is MDHEN and CDR2 SYDVKM. V shed 3 bases and J 0 bases; nucleotides not matched to a gene: 15. The CDR3 DNA reads TGTGCCAGCAGTTTTCGGGACAGTAAACTAGCGGGAGAGACGAACACCGGGGAGCTGTTTTTT. Translated: CASSFRDSKLAGETNTGELFF.

In its sample, this clonotype was seen a few times. The chain combines TRBV20-1 with TRBJ2-4; D is undetermined. Trimming pared 5 bases from V and 9 bases from J, leaving 17 bases between. CDR3 length: 13 amino acids. Germline-derived CDR1 and CDR2 are DFQATT and SNEGSKA (reference sequence). Written as DNA, the CDR3 is TGCAGTGCTCGTCCGACACTTGCGAGCATTCAGTACTTC. Encoded protein: CSARPTLASIQYF.